This TCR beta chain was recovered during a study of T cells in tuberculosis. Regarding the study as a whole: Active tuberculosis patients had shorter CDR3-alpha; the beta difference was nonsignificant.

Comments on this clone: As yet, its antigen is unknown.

Some clones are missing from TCRdb's copy, which holds only in-frame ones; the method was immunoSEQ multiplex PCR. The sample has 25,000 to 35,000 clones; 95% to 96% are singletons. The CDR3 has 18 residues. Latent tuberculosis screening used tuberculin skin test and IGRA at entry. This TCR came from a donor aged 10 to 29 with latent tuberculosis or without tuberculosis infection. Sequencing input: PBMCs. The chain combines TRBV21-1 with TRBJ1-1; the table's TRBD1 call for D was not verified on the DNA. TRBV21-1 is assigned pseudogene status. In DNA, the CDR3 is TGTGCCAGCAGCAAATTAAAGGCAGGGGGAAATGTTTACACTGAAGCTTTCTTT. Translating gives CASSKLKAGGNVYTEAFF.